The 21 T cell receptor beta chains below were found in one sample sequenced in a study of cytomegalovirus exposure and HLA in healthy donors. Researchers ran the PCR with 60 Vbeta and 13 Jbeta primers. Here immunoSEQ multiplex PCR was the method, and the copy in TCRdb shows in-frame clones only, minus some. The table includes 200,000 to 250,000 clones, around nine tenths detected once. Source material: PBMCs. All receptors come from a young woman in good health and CMV-seronegative.

The chain carries TRBV2 and TRBJ2-7, with D unclear. The V end was cut by 2 bases, the J end by 7 bases, with 6 bases between. Germline V lookup: CDR1 SNHLY, CDR2 FYNNEI. The length of the CDR3 is 11 residues. The CDR3 DNA reads TGTGCCAGCAGTGAACGGTCAGAGCAGTACTTC. It codes for CASSERSEQYF.

The rearrangement joins TRBV2 to TRBJ1-2; 10 nucleotides agree with TRBD1. CDR1 is SNHLY and CDR2 is FYNNEI in the germline V gene. This CDR3 is built from 18 residues. With V trimmed by 4 bases and J by 1 base, 12 bases remained unmatched. CDR3: CASSARTGGWIDNYGYTF. As DNA, the CDR3 is TGTGCCAGCAGTGCGCGGACAGGGGGTTGGATTGATAACTATGGCTACACCTTC.

This clone was seen just once. The genes are TRBV19 and TRBJ1-1; 8 bases align to TRBD1. CDR1 is LNHDA and CDR2 is SQIVND in the germline V gene (reference sequence). Trimming took 6 bases from V and 0 from J; bases not matched to a gene: 12. The CDR3 totals 17 residues. This CDR3 is CASRSLRQGNMNTEAFF. The CDR3 DNA reads as TGTGCCAGTAGATCGCTGAGACAGGGGAACATGAACACTGAAGCTTTCTTT.

The rearrangement joins TRBV5-1 to TRBJ2-4, with 7 bases identical to TRBD1. The CDR3 has 16 amino acids. Per germline, CDR1 SGHRS and CDR2 YFSETQ. The V segment lost 3 bases and the J segment 2 bases; nucleotides outside the gene matches: 8. The chain's CDR3 is CASSSSLTGTKNIQYF. The CDR3 coding sequence is TGCGCCAGCAGCTCCTCTTTGACAGGGACCAAAAACATTCAGTACTTC.

This rearrangement joins TRBV4-1 to TRBJ2-1; 8 positions match TRBD2. CDR3 length: 15 residues. Germline V gene lookup returns CDR1 MGHRA and CDR2 YSYEKL. Unmatched junction bases numbered 4, after V lost 0 bases and J lost 6 bases. In nucleotides, the CDR3 is TGCGCCAGCAGCCAAGAAGCGGGGGCCGGCAATGAGCAGTTCTTC. Residues: CASSQEAGAGNEQFF.

The J gene is TRBJ2-4, the V gene TRBV7-9; D might be TRBD2 (6 bases). V was shortened by 2 bases and J by 3 bases, with 8 bases between the two germline ends. Germline CDR1 and CDR2: SEHNR and FQNEAQ (reference sequence). There are 14 residues in the CDR3. The CDR3 spells CASSLRGGKNIQYF. The CDR3 DNA reads TGTGCCAGCAGCTTACGGGGAGGCAAAAACATTCAGTACTTC.

The J gene is TRBJ2-5, the V gene TRBV5-1, with D possibly being TRBD2 (6 bases). Per the germline V gene, CDR1 is SGHRS and CDR2 is YFSETQ. V dropped 0 bases and J dropped 1 base, with 13 bases sitting between them. The CDR3 extends over 16 amino acids. CDR3 in amino acids: CASSLERGRLQETQYF. The CDR3 nucleotides are TGCGCCAGCAGCTTGGAACGGGGGAGACTCCAAGAGACCCAGTACTTC.

This clone was detected once. The gene calls are TRBV11-2 and TRBJ2-1; 8 nucleotides agree with TRBD2. This CDR3 is 16 amino acids long. Trimming cost V 5 bases and J 4 bases; bases outside gene matches: 10. Germline lookup yields CDR1 SGHAT and CDR2 FQNNGV. The CDR3 DNA follows: TGTGCCAGCAGCACCCCCCGCGGCGGGGGGTACAATGAGCAGTTCTTC. Protein: CASSTPRGGGYNEQFF.

The V and J genes are TRBV7-9 and TRBJ2-3, with 7 positions matching TRBD2. CDR1 and CDR2 from the germline V gene are SEHNR and FQNEAQ (reference sequence). CDR3 length: 13 amino acids. J lost 12 bases, V lost 5 bases, and 11 bases had no gene match. The CDR3 DNA sequence: TGTGCCAGCAGCACCGGAGGACTAGAGACCCAGTATTTT. It is translated as CASSTGGLETQYF.

The V gene is TRBV4-1, the J gene TRBJ1-1; no clear D. Germline V gene data show CDR1 as MGHRA and CDR2 as YSYEKL. The V and J ends lost 2 bases and 1 base respectively, with 5 bases between them. The CDR3 totals 13 residues. The DNA of the CDR3 is TGCGCCAGCAGCCAATTGAGGAACACTGAAGCTTTCTTT. Encoded protein: CASSQLRNTEAFF.

This sequence joins TRBV18 and TRBJ2-3, with 8 bases matching TRBD2. Germline CDR1 and CDR2: KGHSH and LQKENI. This CDR3 contains 15 residues. V shed 2 bases, J shed 2 bases, and the junction held 3 bases outside the gene matches. CDR3 region: CASSPAGGITDTQYF. In DNA, the CDR3 is TGTGCCAGCTCACCAGCGGGGGGCATCACAGATACGCAGTATTTT.

This clone was observed a few times. The chain employs TRBV5-1 and TRBJ1-2; no clear D gene. V lost 0 bases, J lost 7 bases, and 13 bases lay in between. This CDR3 is 14 amino acids long. Germline loops: CDR1 SGHRS, CDR2 YFSETQ. For the CDR3, the DNA is TGCGCCAGCAGCTTGGAAGGCCCGGGAATTGGCTACACCTTC. As protein: CASSLEGPGIGYTF. Complete variable domain (other parts from reference TRBV5-1 and TRBJ1-2): KAGVTQTPRYLIKTRGQQVTLSCSPISGHRSVSWYQQTPGQGLQFLFEYFSETQRNKGNFPGRFSGRQFSNSRSEMNVSTLELGDSALYLCASSLEGPGIGYTFGSGTRLTVV.

The genes are TRBV19 and TRBJ2-7, with D unresolved. The CDR3 has 12 residues. V lost 5 bases and J 3 bases, leaving 8 bases between the germline ends. Germline CDR1 and CDR2: LNHDA and SQIVND (reference sequence). CDR3 nucleotide sequence: TGTGCCAGTAGTCTCAACAGCTACGAGCAGTACTTC. It codes for CASSLNSYEQYF.

The chain couples TRBV27 to TRBJ2-7, with TRBD2 as a possible D gene (6 bases). V was pared by 4 bases and J by 3 bases, with 10 bases between. Germline CDR1 and CDR2: MNHEY and SMNVEV (reference sequence). The CDR3 loop spans 13 amino acids. CDR3 coding DNA: TGTGCCAGCAGTTCGCGGGACCTCTACGAGCAGTACTTC. Its protein product is CASSSRDLYEQYF.

The chain combines TRBV4-1 with TRBJ2-3, with 8 bases lining up with TRBD2. CDR1 and CDR2 from the germline V gene are MGHRA and YSYEKL. The CDR3 covers 17 residues. Germline trimming cut 0 bases from V and 2 bases from J; bases unmatched to any gene: 7. The CDR3 sequence: CASSQDTAGGFTDTQYF. CDR3 in DNA: TGCGCCAGCAGCCAAGATACGGCGGGGGGTTTCACAGATACGCAGTATTTT.

This sequence joins TRBV11-3 and TRBJ1-3; TRBD1 aligns across 7 bases. Germline trimming cut 4 bases from V and 7 bases from J; bases unmatched to any gene: 7. The germline V gene encodes CDR1 SGHNT and CDR2 YENEEA. The CDR3 loop spans 14 amino acids. The CDR3 sequence: CASSSGQAPNTIYF. For the CDR3, the DNA is TGTGCCAGCAGCTCAGGACAGGCCCCGAACACCATATATTTT.

This chain connects TRBV2 to TRBJ2-2, with D perhaps TRBD2 (6 bases). The V gene's germline CDR1 is SNHLY and CDR2 FYNNEI. The CDR3 length is 14 residues. Trimming cost V 9 bases and J 2 bases, with 13 bases left between them. DNA for the CDR3: TGTGCCAGGGGGACTGGGGTTAACACCGGGGAGCTGTTTTTT. Translating gives CARGTGVNTGELFF.

The chain recombines TRBV27 with TRBJ2-2; 16 bases align to TRBD2. V lost 3 bases to trimming and J lost 5 bases; unmatched junction nucleotides: 6. CDR1 and CDR2 (germline): MNHEY, SMNVEV (reference sequence). The CDR3 contains 18 residues. The CDR3 DNA reads as TGTGCCAGCAGTTTCCGGGGACTAGCGGGAGGGCCGACCGGGGAGCTGTTTTTT. Amino acids: CASSFRGLAGGPTGELFF.

The chain has TRBV30 and TRBJ2-1, with 7 bases fitting TRBD2. The CDR3 has 15 residues. V trimming: 0 bases; J trimming: 0 bases; junction bases outside the gene matches: 2. From germline, CDR1 is GTSNPN and CDR2 SVGIG (reference sequence). The CDR3 DNA sequence: TGTGCCTGGAGTGTGGGCGGGAGCTCCTACAATGAGCAGTTCTTC. Protein sequence: CAWSVGGSSYNEQFF.

The chain joins TRBV2 to TRBJ2-5, with TRBD2 matching 11 bases. The CDR3 has 15 amino acids. With 2 bases clipped from V and 5 bases from J, the junction kept 4 bases outside the gene matches. In germline, CDR1 is SNHLY, CDR2 FYNNEI. The CDR3 DNA reads TGTGCCAGCAGTGAAATGGCTAGCGGGGGGGAGACCCAGTACTTC. Translation gives CASSEMASGGETQYF.

The chain links TRBV29-1 to TRBJ1-1; the D gene is possibly TRBD1 (5 bases). The CDR3 has 13 amino acids. In germline, CDR1 is SQVTM, CDR2 ANQGSEA. Trimming shortened V by 5 bases and J by 0 bases, and 10 bases separated the two germline ends. The CDR3 loop reads CSVNQGLNTEAFF. Here the CDR3 DNA reads TGCAGCGTTAATCAGGGATTGAACACTGAAGCTTTCTTT.